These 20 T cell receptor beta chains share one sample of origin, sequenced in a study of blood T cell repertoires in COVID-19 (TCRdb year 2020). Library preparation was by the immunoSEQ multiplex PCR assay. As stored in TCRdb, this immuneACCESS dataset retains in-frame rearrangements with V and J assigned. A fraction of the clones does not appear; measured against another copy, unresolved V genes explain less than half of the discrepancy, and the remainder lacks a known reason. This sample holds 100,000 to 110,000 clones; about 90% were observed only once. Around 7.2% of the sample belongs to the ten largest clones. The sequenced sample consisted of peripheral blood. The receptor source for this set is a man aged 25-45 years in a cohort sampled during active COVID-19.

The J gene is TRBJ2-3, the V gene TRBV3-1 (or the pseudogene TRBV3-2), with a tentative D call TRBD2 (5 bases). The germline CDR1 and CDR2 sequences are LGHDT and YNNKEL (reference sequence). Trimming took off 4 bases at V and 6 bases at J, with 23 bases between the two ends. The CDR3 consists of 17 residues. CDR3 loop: CASSPDLQGLSGDTQYF. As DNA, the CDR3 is TGTGCCAGCAGCCCCGACCTACAAGGCCTGTCGGGGGATACGCAGTATTTT.

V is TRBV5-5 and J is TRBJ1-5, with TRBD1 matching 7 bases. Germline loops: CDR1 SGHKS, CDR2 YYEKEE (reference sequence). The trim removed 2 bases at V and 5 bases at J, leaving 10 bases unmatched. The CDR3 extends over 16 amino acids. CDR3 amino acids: CASSFVQGGRDQPQHF. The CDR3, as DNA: TGTGCCAGCAGCTTTGTCCAGGGGGGCCGGGATCAGCCCCAGCATTTT.

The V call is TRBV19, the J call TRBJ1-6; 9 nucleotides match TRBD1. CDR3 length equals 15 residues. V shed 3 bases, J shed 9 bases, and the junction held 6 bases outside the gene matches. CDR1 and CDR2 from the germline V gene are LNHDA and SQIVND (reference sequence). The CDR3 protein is CASSIADRGSSPLHF. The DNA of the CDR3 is TGTGCCAGTAGTATCGCCGACAGGGGGAGTTCACCCCTCCACTTT.

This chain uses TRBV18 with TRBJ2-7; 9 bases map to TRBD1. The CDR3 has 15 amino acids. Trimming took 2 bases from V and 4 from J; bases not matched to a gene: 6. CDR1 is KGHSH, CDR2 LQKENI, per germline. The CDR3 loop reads CASSPIGQGRYEQYF. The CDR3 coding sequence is TGTGCCAGCTCACCAATTGGACAGGGGAGGTACGAGCAGTACTTC.

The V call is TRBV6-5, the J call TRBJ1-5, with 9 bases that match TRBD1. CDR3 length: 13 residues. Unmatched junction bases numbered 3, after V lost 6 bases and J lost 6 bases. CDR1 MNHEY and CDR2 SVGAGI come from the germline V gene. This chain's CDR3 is CASSGTGTQPQHF. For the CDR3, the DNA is TGTGCCAGCAGCGGGACAGGGACTCAGCCCCAGCATTTT.

CDR3 loop: CASRSGSSYNEQFF. CDR3 in DNA: TGTGCCAGCAGATCCGGGAGCTCCTACAATGAGCAGTTCTTC. The rearrangement joins TRBV27 to TRBJ2-1; D perhaps matches TRBD2 (6 bases). Germline values: CDR1 MNHEY, CDR2 SMNVEV (reference sequence). The V end lost 6 bases, the J end lost 0 bases, and 9 bases lay between the germline ends. The CDR3 covers 14 residues.

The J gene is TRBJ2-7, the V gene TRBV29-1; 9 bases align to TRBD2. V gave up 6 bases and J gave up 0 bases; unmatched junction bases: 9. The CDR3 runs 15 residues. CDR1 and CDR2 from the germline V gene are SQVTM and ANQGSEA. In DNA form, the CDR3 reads TGCAGCGTCGCGGGGGGGGCCGAATCCTCCTACGAGCAGTACTTC. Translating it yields CSVAGGAESSYEQYF.

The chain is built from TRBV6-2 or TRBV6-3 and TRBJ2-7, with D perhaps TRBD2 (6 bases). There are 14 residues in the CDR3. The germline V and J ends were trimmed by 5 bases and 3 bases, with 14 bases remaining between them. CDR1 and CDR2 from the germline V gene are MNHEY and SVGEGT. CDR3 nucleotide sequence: TGTGCCAGCAGTATACTCACGGGGGTCTACGAGCAGTACTTC. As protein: CASSILTGVYEQYF.

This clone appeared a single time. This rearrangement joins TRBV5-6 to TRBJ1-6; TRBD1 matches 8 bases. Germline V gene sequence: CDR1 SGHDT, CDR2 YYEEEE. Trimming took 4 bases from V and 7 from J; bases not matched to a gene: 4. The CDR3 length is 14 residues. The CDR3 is CASSPGQGNSPLHF. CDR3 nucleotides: TGTGCCAGCAGCCCAGGACAGGGCAATTCACCCCTCCACTTT.

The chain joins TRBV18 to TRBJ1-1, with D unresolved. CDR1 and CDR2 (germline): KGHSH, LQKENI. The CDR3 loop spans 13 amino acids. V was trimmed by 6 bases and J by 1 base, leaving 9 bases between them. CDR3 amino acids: CASSAGRNTEAFF. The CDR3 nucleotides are TGTGCCAGCTCCGCCGGGAGGAACACTGAAGCTTTCTTT.

Written as DNA, the CDR3 is TGTGCCTCCGGGGGGGACAGGGGTACCGGGGAGCTGTTTTTT. Translated: CASGGDRGTGELFF. The V gene is TRBV10-3, the J gene TRBJ2-2, with 10 bases identical to TRBD1. CDR1 and CDR2 (germline): ENHRY, SYGVKD. V gave up 11 bases and J gave up 5 bases; unmatched junction bases: 8. CDR3 length: 14 amino acids.

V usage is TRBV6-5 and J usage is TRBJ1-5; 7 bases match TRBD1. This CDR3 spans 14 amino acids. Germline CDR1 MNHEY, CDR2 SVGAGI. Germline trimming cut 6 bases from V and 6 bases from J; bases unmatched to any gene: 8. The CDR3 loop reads CASRTTGKGQPQHF. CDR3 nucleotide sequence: TGTGCCAGCAGGACGACAGGGAAGGGTCAGCCCCAGCATTTT.

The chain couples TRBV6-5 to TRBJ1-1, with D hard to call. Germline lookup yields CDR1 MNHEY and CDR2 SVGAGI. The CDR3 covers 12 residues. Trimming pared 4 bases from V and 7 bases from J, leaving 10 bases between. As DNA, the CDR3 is TGTGCCAGCAGTTCGAGTATGAGTGAAGCTTTCTTT. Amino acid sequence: CASSSSMSEAFF.

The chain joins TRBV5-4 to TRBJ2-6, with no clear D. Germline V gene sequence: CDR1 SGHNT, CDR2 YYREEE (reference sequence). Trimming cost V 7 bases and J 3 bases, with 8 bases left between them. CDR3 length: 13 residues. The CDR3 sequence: CASAELGANVLTF. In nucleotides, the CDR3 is TGTGCCAGCGCCGAACTTGGGGCCAACGTCCTGACTTTC.

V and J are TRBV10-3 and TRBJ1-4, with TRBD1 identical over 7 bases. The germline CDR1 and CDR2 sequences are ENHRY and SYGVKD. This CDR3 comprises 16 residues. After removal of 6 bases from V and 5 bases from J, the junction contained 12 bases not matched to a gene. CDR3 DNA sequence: TGTGCCATCAGCGAGGGGAACCCAGGGGGAAATGAAAAACTGTTTTTT. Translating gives CAISEGNPGGNEKLFF.

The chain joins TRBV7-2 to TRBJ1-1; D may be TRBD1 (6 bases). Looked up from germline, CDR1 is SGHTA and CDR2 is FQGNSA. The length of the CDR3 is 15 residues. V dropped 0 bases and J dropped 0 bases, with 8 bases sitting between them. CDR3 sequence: CASSLAGAMNTEAFF. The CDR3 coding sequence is TGTGCCAGCAGCTTAGCGGGGGCTATGAACACTGAAGCTTTCTTT.

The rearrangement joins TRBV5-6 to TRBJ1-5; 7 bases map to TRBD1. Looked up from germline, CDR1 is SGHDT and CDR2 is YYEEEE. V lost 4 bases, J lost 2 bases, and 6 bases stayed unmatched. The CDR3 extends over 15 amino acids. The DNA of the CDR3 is TGTGCCAGCAGCAGACAGGGAGTAGGCAATCAGCCCCAGCATTTT. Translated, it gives CASSRQGVGNQPQHF. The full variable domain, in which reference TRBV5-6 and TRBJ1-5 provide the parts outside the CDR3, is DAGVTQSPTHLIKTRGQQVTLRCSPKSGHDTVSWYQQALGQGPQFIFQYYEEEERQRGNFPDRFSGHQFPNYSSELNVNALLLGDSALYLCASSRQGVGNQPQHFGDGTRLSIL.

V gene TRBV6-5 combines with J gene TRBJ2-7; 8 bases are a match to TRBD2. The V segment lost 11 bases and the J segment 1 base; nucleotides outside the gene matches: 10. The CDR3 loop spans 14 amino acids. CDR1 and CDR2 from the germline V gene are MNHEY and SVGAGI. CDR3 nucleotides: TGTGCCGCCTCTCGGGAGGGAGGTTCCTACGAGCAGTACTTC. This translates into CAASREGGSYEQYF.

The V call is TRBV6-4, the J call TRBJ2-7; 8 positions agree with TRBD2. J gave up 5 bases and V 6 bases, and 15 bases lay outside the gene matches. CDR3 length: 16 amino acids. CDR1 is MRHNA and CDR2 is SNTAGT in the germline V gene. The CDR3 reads CASRPGGAERGHEQYF. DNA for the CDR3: TGTGCCAGCAGGCCCGGGGGGGCGGAAAGGGGTCACGAGCAGTACTTC.

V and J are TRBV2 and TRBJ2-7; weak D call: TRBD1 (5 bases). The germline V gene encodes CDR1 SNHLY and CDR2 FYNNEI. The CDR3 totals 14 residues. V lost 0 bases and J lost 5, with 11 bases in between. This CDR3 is CASSEAVWGDEQYF. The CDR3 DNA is TGTGCCAGCAGTGAAGCGGTGTGGGGCGACGAGCAGTACTTC.